This T cell receptor beta chain was observed in a study of PD-L1 blockade in urothelial cancer. As for the study in general: Patients' atezolizumab regimen, 1,200 mg intravenously every 3 weeks, began in about 2014. Male sex and bladder-origin urothelial cancer were recorded for about 85% of the roughly 30 patients. It was at 3 weeks (second dose) and 6 weeks after treatment start that blood was analyzed. Blood gave a median approximately 140,000 T cells.

This clone showed up just a few times. Only in-frame clones appear in the TCRdb table, and some are missing; sequencing was by immunoSEQ multiplex PCR. The sample shows approximately 38,000 clones, around 83% of them seen only once. After removal of 5 bases from V and 8 bases from J, the junction contained 24 bases not matched to a gene. Germline V lookup: CDR1 MNHEY, CDR2 SMNVEV (reference sequence). The CDR3 contains 19 residues. Sequencing was performed on PBMCs, taken around atezolizumab (anti-PD-L1) treatment. The TCR was taken from a man aged 55 to 70 with urothelial cancer. The V gene is TRBV27, the J gene TRBJ2-1; 7 bases agree with TRBD1. The CDR3 DNA reads as TGTGCCAGCAGTCTCATACCGCCACAGGGGAGCGGACGGGGCCATGAGCAGTTCTTC. It encodes CASSLIPPQGSGRGHEQFF.